The clone carrying this TCR beta chain has just one count. No antigen is known for it. The sample originates from a study of T cell responses to AZD1222 COVID-19 vaccine. General observations from the study: Of the AZD1222 recipients, only 5 to 7 were seropositive at baseline. Sampled repertoires all dated from after the peak T cell response. Unmutated variant regions are reportedly the target of nearly half of TCRs that are spike-specific.

The method was immunoSEQ multiplex PCR; TCRdb's version includes in-frame clones alone and lacks a portion of them. The sample yields about 150,000 clones, 90% seen once. CDR3 length equals 12 residues. Trimming pared 1 base from V and 4 bases from J, leaving 4 bases between. V gene TRBV12-3 or TRBV12-4 combines with J gene TRBJ1-2; D is ambiguous. Sequenced here: peripheral blood, sampled 28 days after the second AZD1222 dose. The clonotype was recovered from an adult who received the AZD1222 COVID-19 vaccine. The CDR3 coding sequence is TGTGCCAGCAGTTTAGGAGTCTATGGCTACACCTTC. As protein: CASSLGVYGYTF.